This T cell receptor beta chain was identified during a study of identical twins. Study-level results: Abundant cord blood beta clonotypes carried fewer insertions; memory repertoires showed none. The study found weaker excess twin sharing in beta out-of-frame sequences.

With no exceptions, donors were healthy Caucasians. Carrying unique molecular identifiers, the cDNA also gained a universal primer site through template switching. TCRdb fed the 5' RACE reads into MiXCR, producing one record per CDR3 protein. Of around 500,000 distinct CDR3 sequences in the sample, 14% were seen once. Trimming removed 4 bases from V and 6 bases from J, with 12 bases in between. The CDR3 loop spans 14 amino acids. The germline V gene has CDR1 SNHLY and CDR2 FYNNEI. As concerns this clonotype: Its matching antigen is unknown.

Separately, the same data were catalogued under a study of yellow fever vaccine responses in identical twins.

V usage is TRBV2 and J usage is TRBJ2-2, with D maybe TRBD2 (5 bases). This receptor was obtained from a young woman in good health. The sample comprised CD4+ T cells sorted from blood. CDR3 sequence: CASSVRGRPGELFF. CDR3 nucleotide sequence: TGTGCCAGCAGTGTACGCGGGCGTCCCGGGGAGCTGTTTTTT.